Listed below are T cell receptor beta chains from one sample, sequenced in a study of T cells in Graves' hyperthyroidism and ophthalmopathy. TCRdb ran MiXCR on the multiplex PCR reads and lists one entry per CDR3 protein. The sample lists 500,000 to 600,000 distinct CDR3 sequences; roughly 17% were seen once. Sequencing was carried out using blood. The receptors were sampled from a woman aged 18 to 35 with Graves' hyperthyroidism. CDR3s include the opening cysteine and the closing phenylalanine or tryptophan. The order of the fields is CDR3 protein, CDR3 DNA, V gene, D gene, clone size, J gene. A D gene is named only where the DNA matches it firmly. Expanded clones get a size class; other rows say once, few or many, or leave the size out.

CASSEAGTGHTQYF,TGTGCCAGCAGTGAAGCGGGGACAGGGCACACGCAGTATTTT,TRBV2,TRBD1,many,TRBJ2-3
CASGRGGNTGELFF,TGTGCCAGCGGGCGGGGGGGCAACACCGGGGAGCTGTTTTTT,TRBV2,TRBD2,-,TRBJ2-2
CAISDGTGVFHQETQYF,TGTGCCATCAGTGACGGGACAGGGGTCTTCCACCAAGAGACCCAGTACTTC,TRBV10-3,TRBD1,-,TRBJ2-5
CASSLEVWVELFF,TGTGCCAGCAGCTTAGAAGTCTGGGTGGAACTGTTTTTT,TRBV7-8,-,few,TRBJ1-4
CASSSRQPNTGELFF,TGTGCCAGCAGTTCCCGACAGCCCAACACCGGGGAGCTGTTTTTT,TRBV6-5,-,-,TRBJ2-2
CASSGLAGSYEQYF,TGTGCCAGCAGCGGACTAGCGGGGTCCTACGAGCAGTACTTC,TRBV7-2,TRBD2,many,TRBJ2-7
CASSQTLAASTDTQYF,TGTGCCAGCAGTCAAACCCTAGCGGCAAGCACAGATACGCAGTATTTT,TRBV6-1,TRBD2,many,TRBJ2-3
CASSILQGSGHNEQFF,TGTGCCAGTAGTATACTACAGGGGAGTGGACATAATGAGCAGTTCTTC,TRBV19,TRBD1,few,TRBJ2-1
CASSSRDRVHEQYF,TGCGCCAGCAGCTCCCGGGACAGGGTCCACGAGCAGTACTTC,TRBV5-1,TRBD1,-,TRBJ2-7
CASSKTGTSRHEQFF,TGCGCCAGCAGCAAAACCGGGACCTCACGTCATGAGCAGTTCTTC,TRBV5-1,-,many,TRBJ2-1
CASSYELAGEWDEQFF,TGTGCCAGCAGTTACGAGCTAGCGGGAGAATGGGATGAGCAGTTCTTC,TRBV9,TRBD2,-,TRBJ2-1
CASSSGIYGQYF,TGTGCCAGCAGCTCTGGAATCTACGGGCAGTACTTC,TRBV7-9,-,few,TRBJ2-7
CASTVVGSEAFF,TGTGCCAGCACCGTCGTGGGGTCTGAAGCTTTCTTT,TRBV6-1,-,-,TRBJ1-1
CAISESTGNNEQFF,TGTGCCATCAGTGAGTCGACAGGGAACAATGAGCAGTTCTTC,TRBV10-3,TRBD1,many,TRBJ2-1
CASSLDPNSPLHF,TGTGCCAGCAGCTTAGACCCGAATTCACCCCTCCACTTT,TRBV11-2,-,once,TRBJ1-6
CATSPAGTGAYNEQFF,TGTGCCACCAGTCCCGCCGGGACAGGGGCCTACAATGAGCAGTTCTTC,TRBV24-1,TRBD1,few,TRBJ2-1
CASSPPRNTEAFF,TGTGCCAGCAGCCCCCCGCGGAACACTGAAGCTTTCTTT,TRBV6-8,-,few,TRBJ1-1
CASSPRTSEGNEQFF,TGTGCCAGCAGTCCTAGGACTAGCGAGGGCAATGAGCAGTTCTTC,TRBV3-1,TRBD2,many,TRBJ2-1
CSAGLDTFNEQFF,TGCAGTGCTGGACTTGACACGTTCAATGAGCAGTTCTTC,TRBV20-1,-,-,TRBJ2-1
CASSLFQAGRPYEQYF,TGTGCCAGCAGTCTCTTTCAGGCAGGGAGACCCTACGAGCAGTACTTC,TRBV27,-,many,TRBJ2-7
CASSGGRNSYEQYF,TGCGCCAGCAGCGGGGGTAGGAATTCCTACGAGCAGTACTTC,TRBV5-1,-,-,TRBJ2-7
CASSTGAAGPEAFF,TGTGCCAGCAGCACAGGGGCGGCTGGCCCTGAAGCTTTCTTT,TRBV9,TRBD1,-,TRBJ1-1
CASSSGVPDTQYF,TGTGCCAGCAGCTCTGGGGTCCCAGATACGCAGTATTTT,TRBV7-2,-,-,TRBJ2-3
CASSRTQGSTEAFF,TGTGCCAGCAGCCGGACGCAGGGATCCACTGAAGCTTTCTTT,TRBV7-9,-,many,TRBJ1-1
CASSQGSSTGELFF,TGTGCCAGCAGCCAAGGGTCCTCGACCGGGGAGCTGTTTTTT,TRBV4-2,-,-,TRBJ2-2
CASSQRLLDEQFF,TGTGCCAGCAGCCAAAGGCTATTGGATGAGCAGTTCTTC,TRBV3-1,-,many,TRBJ2-1
CASSYSQGAKNIQYF,TGTGCCAGCAGTTACTCACAGGGAGCCAAAAACATTCAGTACTTC,TRBV6-6,-,-,TRBJ2-4
CASSRTGYGYTF,TGTGCCAGCAGTCGGACGGGCTATGGCTACACCTTC,TRBV12-3/TRBV12-4,-,many,TRBJ1-2
CSASEPQGDNQPQHF,TGCAGTGCTAGCGAGCCTCAGGGAGACAATCAGCCCCAGCATTTT,TRBV20-1,-,many,TRBJ1-5
CASSRVGRSPLHF,TGTGCCAGCAGCCGAGTGGGGCGTTCACCCCTCCACTTT,TRBV14,-,few,TRBJ1-6
CASSHGPGPSEEQYF,TGTGCCAGCAGCCATGGACCAGGCCCTTCGGAAGAGCAGTACTTC,TRBV5-8,-,few,TRBJ2-7
CASSQEPGTNYGYTF,TGCGCCAGCAGCCAAGAGCCCGGGACGAACTATGGCTACACCTTC,TRBV4-1,-,few,TRBJ1-2
CASSPGVQNTGELFF,TGCGCCAGCAGCCCCGGGGTTCAGAACACCGGGGAGCTGTTTTTT,TRBV4-1,-,-,TRBJ2-2
CASSLVLGGFNQPQHF,TGTGCCAGCAGTTTAGTGTTAGGGGGGTTCAATCAGCCCCAGCATTTT,TRBV12-3/TRBV12-4,-,many,TRBJ1-5
CASSPRGLANPDLSSYNEQFF,TGTGCCAGCAGCCCCCGGGGACTAGCGAACCCGGACCTTAGCTCCTACAATGAGCAGTTCTTC,TRBV11-3,TRBD2,-,TRBJ2-1
CASSIQGDGYTF,TGTGCCAGCAGCATACAGGGGGACGGCTACACCTTC,TRBV12-3/TRBV12-4,TRBD1,-,TRBJ1-2
CASSPPATGVHTGELFF,TGTGCCAGCTCACCACCCGCGACAGGGGTCCACACCGGGGAGCTGTTTTTT,TRBV18,TRBD1,few,TRBJ2-2
CAWSVSTQGANQPQHF,TGTGCCTGGAGTGTATCGACCCAGGGGGCAAATCAGCCCCAGCATTTT,TRBV30,TRBD1,few,TRBJ1-5
CASSQGQFYGYTF,TGTGCCAGCAGTCAAGGACAGTTCTATGGCTACACCTTC,TRBV28,-,-,TRBJ1-2
CSAEQGLNEKLFF,TGCAGTGCCGAACAGGGCCTTAATGAAAAACTGTTTTTT,TRBV20-1,-,many,TRBJ1-4
CARSRGTNTEAFF,TGTGCCAGGAGCCGGGGAACGAACACTGAAGCTTTCTTT,TRBV2,-,-,TRBJ1-1
CASSSGLKIQETQYF,TGCGCCAGCAGCTCGGGACTTAAGATCCAAGAGACCCAGTACTTC,TRBV5-1,-,-,TRBJ2-5
CASSTKGPVRSEAFF,TGTGCCAGCAGCACGAAGGGACCGGTGAGGTCTGAAGCTTTCTTT,TRBV7-2,-,few,TRBJ1-1
CATSITVNYGYTF,TGTGCCACCAGCATTACGGTTAACTATGGCTACACCTTC,TRBV15,-,many,TRBJ1-2
CASSSRGDGGYTF,TGTGCCAGCAGTTCAAGGGGAGATGGTGGCTACACCTTC,TRBV2,-,many,TRBJ1-2
CASSRDTLNYGYTF,TGTGCCAGCAGCAGGGACACACTAAACTATGGCTACACCTTC,TRBV7-2,-,-,TRBJ1-2
CASTGTGDGNIQYF,TGTGCCAGTACCGGGACAGGGGACGGAAACATTCAGTACTTC,TRBV19,TRBD1,many,TRBJ2-4
CASRKDRSVETQYF,TGTGCCAGCAGGAAAGACAGGAGCGTGGAGACCCAGTACTTC,TRBV11-2,-,many,TRBJ2-5
CASSLHASGPYTDTQYF,TGTGCCAGCAGTTTACATGCTAGCGGACCCTACACAGATACGCAGTATTTT,TRBV27,TRBD2,many,TRBJ2-3
CASSSPGLAGGDQETQYF,TGTGCCAGCAGCTCCCCGGGGCTAGCGGGAGGGGACCAAGAGACCCAGTACTTC,TRBV7-2,TRBD2,-,TRBJ2-5
CSAHRQGRNQPQHF,TGCAGTGCTCATCGACAGGGCCGCAATCAGCCCCAGCATTTT,TRBV20-1,TRBD1,-,TRBJ1-5
CSARAAGSGYSPLHF,TGCAGTGCTAGAGCCGCAGGGAGTGGGTATTCACCCCTCCACTTT,TRBV20-1,-,-,TRBJ1-6
CASSEKRSYGYTF,TGTGCCAGCAGTGAAAAGAGAAGCTATGGCTACACCTTC,TRBV2,-,many,TRBJ1-2
CASSFSPIEDTQYF,TGTGCCAGCAGCTTTTCACCGATTGAAGATACGCAGTATTTT,TRBV7-3,-,many,TRBJ2-3